Sequencing of this T cell receptor (beta chain) was carried out in a study of cytomegalovirus exposure and HLA in healthy donors. Findings of the study overall: A link between a missense DCLRE1C variant and TCR beta V- and J-gene trimming emerged from a later analysis. Later analysis indicated greater clonal expansion among HLA-associated TCR beta chains than among equally common other chains.

The PCR ran on 60 Vbeta and 13 Jbeta primers. Assay used: immunoSEQ multiplex PCR; TCRdb lists only in-frame clones, some missing. The table shows approximately 170,000 clones, with over 70% occurring only once. Notes on this clone: Its specificity is unknown.

The CDR3 extends over 13 amino acids. The germline V gene encodes CDR1 SGHNT and CDR2 YENEEA. V shed 3 bases and J 6 bases; nucleotides not matched to a gene: 4. The sequence came from a man aged 45-65 years in good health and CMV-seropositive. The sample comprised PBMCs. This sequence joins TRBV11-3 and TRBJ2-7, with 8 bases that match TRBD1. The CDR3 spells CASSLDREGEQYF. CDR3 DNA sequence: TGTGCCAGCAGCTTGGACAGGGAAGGCGAGCAGTACTTC.